The source of this T cell receptor beta chain is a study of T cell repertoires in cytomegalovirus infection. This clonotype turned up a few times. No antigen is known for it. The CDR3 length is 15 residues. Per the germline V gene, CDR1 is MGHRA and CDR2 is YSYEKL. The V gene lost 1 base and the J gene lost 7 bases, with 14 bases spanning the gap. TCRdb re-analysed the reads in MiXCR, keeping a single row per CDR3 protein. The sample holds roughly 990,000 distinct CDR3 sequences, roughly 30% seen once. Sequences were derived from cultured CD8+ T cells from PBMCs, sampled from culture after CMV antigen stimulation. This chain joins TRBV4-1 and TRBJ1-5; D uncertain. This receptor was identified in a human donor in good health (CMV status not recorded). Some clones in this sample may be carry-over from other donors' samples. This CDR3 reads CASSQALGSRQPQHF. CDR3 DNA: TGCGCCAGCAGCCAAGCCCTGGGTTCGAGGCAGCCCCAGCATTTT.